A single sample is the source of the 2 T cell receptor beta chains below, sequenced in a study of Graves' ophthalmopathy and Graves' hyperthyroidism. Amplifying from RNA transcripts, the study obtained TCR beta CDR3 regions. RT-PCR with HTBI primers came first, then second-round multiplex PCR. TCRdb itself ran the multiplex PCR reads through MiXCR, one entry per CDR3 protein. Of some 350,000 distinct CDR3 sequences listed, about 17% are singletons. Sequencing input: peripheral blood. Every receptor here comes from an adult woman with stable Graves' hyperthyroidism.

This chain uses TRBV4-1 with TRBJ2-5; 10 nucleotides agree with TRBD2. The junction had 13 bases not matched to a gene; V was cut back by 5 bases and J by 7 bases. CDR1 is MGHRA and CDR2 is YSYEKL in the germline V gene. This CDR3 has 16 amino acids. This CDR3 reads CASSLETSGSVGTQYF. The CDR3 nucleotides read TGCGCCAGCAGCTTAGAGACTAGCGGGTCGGTGGGGACCCAGTACTTC.

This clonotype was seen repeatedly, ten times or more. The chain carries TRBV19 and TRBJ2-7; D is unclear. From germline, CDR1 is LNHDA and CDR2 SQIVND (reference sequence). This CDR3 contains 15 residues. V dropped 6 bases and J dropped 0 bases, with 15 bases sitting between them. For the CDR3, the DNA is TGTGCCAGTAGCCTCGGACGGACCTTCTCCTACGAGCAGTACTTC. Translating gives CASSLGRTFSYEQYF. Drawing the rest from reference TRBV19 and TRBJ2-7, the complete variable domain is DGGITQSPKYLFRKEGQNVTLSCEQNLNHDAMYWYRQDPGQGLRLIYYSQIVNDFQKGDIAEGYSVSREKKESFPLTVTSAQKNPTAFYLCASSLGRTFSYEQYFGPGTRLTVT.